These 16 T cell receptor beta chains were all obtained from the same sample, sequenced in a study of cytomegalovirus exposure and HLA in healthy donors. Method: immunoSEQ multiplex PCR; TCRdb's copy keeps in-frame clones and lacks some. Of 200,000 or so clones in the sample, around four fifths are singletons; the top ten hold about 6%. The sample comprised PBMCs. These receptors were collected from a woman between 18 and 30 years old in good health and CMV-seronegative.

This chain links TRBV7-6 with TRBJ2-2; D remains unclear. Germline V lookup: CDR1 SGHVS, CDR2 FNYEAQ. This CDR3 spans 14 amino acids. The V gene lost 5 bases and the J gene lost 7 bases, with 14 bases spanning the gap. The CDR3 sequence is CASSRPVVGGELFF. CDR3 sequence (DNA): TGTGCCAGCAGCCGCCCCGTCGTGGGCGGGGAGCTGTTTTTT.

V is TRBV27 and J is TRBJ1-1; a weak D match, TRBD1 (5 bases). V was trimmed by 4 bases and J by 1 base, leaving 13 bases between them. The CDR3 covers 15 residues. The V gene's germline CDR1 is MNHEY and CDR2 SMNVEV (reference sequence). The CDR3 is CASSSPGTANTEAFF. The CDR3 DNA is TGTGCCAGCAGTTCCCCCGGGACGGCGAACACTGAAGCTTTCTTT.

V and J are TRBV4-2 and TRBJ2-7, with TRBD2 matching over 11 bases. Germline trimming cut 4 bases from V and 3 bases from J; bases unmatched to any gene: 8. Per germline, CDR1 LGHNA and CDR2 YNFKEQ. The CDR3 sequence is 16 residues long. In DNA, the CDR3 is TGTGCCAGCAGCCGCCAGACTAGCGGGAATAACTACGAGCAGTACTTC. This gives the protein CASSRQTSGNNYEQYF.

This chain joins TRBV1 and TRBJ2-5; the DNA was not compared with TRBD2, the D call given in the table. TRBV1 is reported as a pseudogene. CDR3 size: 17 residues. As DNA, the CDR3 is TGCACCAGCAGCCAAGGGTTGACTAGCGGAACTGCAGAGACCCAGTACTTC. It codes for CTSSQGLTSGTAETQYF.

The rearrangement uses TRBV30 and TRBJ1-5; D remains unclear. CDR3 size: 14 residues. The germline gives CDR1 GTSNPN, CDR2 SVGIG (reference sequence). V shed 1 base and J shed 4 bases, with 11 bases lying between them. The CDR3 is CAWSGSNLNQPQHF. The CDR3 DNA follows: TGTGCCTGGAGTGGATCGAACCTGAATCAGCCCCAGCATTTT.

The chain has TRBV6-5 and TRBJ1-1, with TRBD1 matching 7 bases. Germline CDR1 reads MNHEY; CDR2 reads SVGAGI. There are 13 residues in the CDR3. V shed 6 bases and J 1 base; nucleotides not matched to a gene: 2. The CDR3 region has the DNA TGTGCCAGCAGACAGGGGCCGAACACTGAAGCTTTCTTT. This translates into CASRQGPNTEAFF.

CDR3 DNA sequence: TGTGCCAGCAGCCCCTCGGACAGGGAGATGGCCCAGTACTTC. Translation gives CASSPSDREMAQYF. The chain is built from TRBV4-2 and TRBJ2-5; TRBD1 matches at 8 bases. Germline CDR1 reads LGHNA; CDR2 reads YNFKEQ. CDR3 length: 14 residues. V gave up 4 bases and J gave up 9 bases; unmatched junction bases: 10.

This chain joins TRBV6-1 and TRBJ2-2; 7 nucleotides agree with TRBD1. The trim removed 6 bases at V and 3 bases at J, leaving 7 bases unmatched. CDR1 MNHNS and CDR2 SASEGT come from the germline V gene. The CDR3 length is 15 residues. DNA of the CDR3: TGTGCCAGCAGAGATCCGGGACAGTACACCGGGGAGCTGTTTTTT. It is translated as CASRDPGQYTGELFF.

A word on this clone: The sample contains more than one DNA sequence encoding this CDR3. This chain uses TRBV2 with TRBJ2-3; D is perhaps TRBD1 (5 bases). The germline CDR1 and CDR2 sequences are SNHLY and FYNNEI. Trimming removed 2 bases from V and 3 bases from J, with 6 bases in between. CDR3 length: 13 residues. The CDR3 here is CASSERGTDTQYF. The CDR3 DNA reads as TGTGCCAGCAGTGAAAGGGGAACAGATACGCAGTATTTT.

The CDR3 DNA reads TGTGCCAGCAAGACTGGGCAGTCATCCACAGATACGCAGTATTTT. Its protein is CASKTGQSSTDTQYF. V is TRBV27 and J is TRBJ2-3; D is unresolved. CDR3 length: 15 amino acids. V lost 7 bases and J lost 2, with 16 bases in between. Germline V lookup: CDR1 MNHEY, CDR2 SMNVEV (reference sequence).

The chain couples TRBV11-2 to TRBJ1-5; 11 positions match TRBD1. The J segment lost 7 bases and the V segment lost 5 bases, leaving 16 bases of the junction unmatched. The CDR3 sequence is 18 residues long. The V gene's germline CDR1 is SGHAT and CDR2 FQNNGV. The CDR3 sequence: CASSKGPDRGREGQPQHF. For the CDR3, the DNA is TGTGCCAGCAGCAAGGGACCGGACAGGGGGCGCGAGGGACAGCCCCAGCATTTT.

This chain links TRBV6-5 with TRBJ2-7; TRBD2 aligns across 13 bases. Germline V CDR1 and CDR2: MNHEY, SVGAGI. V was pared by 4 bases and J by 2 bases, with 2 bases of the junction left unmatched. The CDR3 covers 15 residues. CDR3 residues: CASSSGTSGTYEQYF. CDR3 coding DNA: TGTGCCAGCAGTTCCGGGACTAGCGGGACCTACGAGCAGTACTTC.

The chain combines TRBV6-6 with TRBJ2-3, with TRBD2 matching 10 bases. V was pared by 5 bases and J by 4 bases, with 3 bases of the junction left unmatched. CDR3 length equals 14 residues. Germline lookup yields CDR1 MNHNY and CDR2 SVGAGI (reference sequence). DNA for the CDR3: TGTGCCAGCAGTGTGCTAGCGGGGGCAGATACGCAGTATTTT. This gives the protein CASSVLAGADTQYF.

The genes are TRBV29-1 and TRBJ2-3; D not certain. The V gene's germline CDR1 is SQVTM and CDR2 ANQGSEA. V shed 5 bases and J shed 4 bases, with 10 bases lying between them. This CDR3 has 12 residues. CDR3 protein: CSVNDRADTQYF. CDR3 nucleotides: TGCAGCGTTAACGACCGAGCAGATACGCAGTATTTT.

The chain joins TRBV9 to TRBJ1-1; D gene unclear. This CDR3 comprises 15 residues. With 3 bases removed from V and 6 bases from J, the gap between germline ends came to 18 bases. Germline-derived CDR1 and CDR2 are SGDLS and YYNGEE. In nucleotides, the CDR3 is TGTGCCAGCAGCGCCGAAGGAGCTTCGAAGCCTGAAGCTTTCTTT. This encodes CASSAEGASKPEAFF.

This clone was detected once. The gene calls are TRBV7-9 and TRBJ2-3; 9 bases are shared with TRBD2. CDR1 is SEHNR and CDR2 is FQNEAQ in the germline V gene (reference sequence). CDR3 length: 16 amino acids. The trim removed 0 bases at V and 5 bases at J, leaving 6 bases unmatched. Written as DNA, the CDR3 is TGTGCCAGCAGCTTAGCGGCGGGGGGGCGAAGAGATACGCAGTATTTT. Its protein is CASSLAAGGRRDTQYF.